A selection of T cell receptor beta chains follows, all from one sample in a study of CD4 and CD8 cells across lung adenocarcinoma regions. TCRdb itself ran the PCR reads through MiXCR, one entry per CDR3 protein. The repertoire holds tens of thousands of distinct CDR3 sequences, roughly 56% seen once, with around a quarter in the top ten. The sequencing sample was made of CD8+ T cells from the center of a lung tumor. The receptors originated from a female donor with lung adenocarcinoma. The CD4 and CD8 labels of this study may be unreliable. CDR3s include the opening cysteine and the closing phenylalanine or tryptophan. Each record gives: J gene, V gene, D gene, clone size, CDR3 protein, CDR3 DNA. A D gene is named only where the DNA matches it firmly. Clone size is given for some rows only: seen once, a few or many times, or a class if the clone is expanded.

TRBJ1-5,TRBV6-1,NA,NA,CASSVGGNQPQHF,TGTGCCAGCAGTGTCGGAGGGAATCAGCCCCAGCATTTT
TRBJ2-4,TRBV6-1,NA,NA,CASSMPGGGGNIQYF,TGTGCCAGCAGTATGCCAGGAGGAGGGGGGAACATCCAGTACTTC
TRBJ2-3,TRBV27,NA,NA,CASTSWRETSTDTQYF,TGTGCCAGCACCTCTTGGCGGGAAACTAGCACAGATACGCAGTATTTT
TRBJ2-2,TRBV6-1,TRBD2,NA,CASRSTGTSGRAKPGELFF,TGTGCCAGCAGATCTACCGGGACTAGCGGGAGGGCAAAGCCCGGGGAGCTGTTTTTT
TRBJ2-1,TRBV27,NA,few,CASSLYLGPGHNEQFF,TGTGCCAGCAGTTTATATCTAGGACCGGGTCACAATGAGCAGTTCTTC
TRBJ2-3,TRBV30,TRBD1,NA,CAWTRTGQGTQYF,TGTGCCTGGACCCGGACGGGACAGGGTACGCAGTATTTT
TRBJ2-1,TRBV6-5,NA,NA,CASSIEGGYEQFF,TGTGCCAGCAGTATCGAGGGGGGTTATGAGCAGTTCTTC
TRBJ2-5,TRBV27,NA,NA,CASKDPLGEVQYF,TGTGCCAGCAAGGACCCTCTAGGGGAGGTCCAGTATTTC
TRBJ2-2,TRBV6-1,NA,NA,CASKTEDSNTEAQFF,TGTGCCAGCAAGACCGAAGATTCGAACACAGAGGCGCAGTTTTTT
TRBJ2-6,TRBV10-2,TRBD1,medium-sized,CASIDRGGANVLTF,TGCGCCAGCATTGACAGGGGTGGGGCCAACGTCCTGACTTTC
TRBJ2-3,TRBV6-1,TRBD1,many,CASKTSPGQQTDTQYF,TGTGCCAGCAAAACATCACCGGGACAGCAAACAGATACGCAGTATTTT
TRBJ1-6,TRBV6-1,NA,many,CASSEATDSPLHF,TGTGCCAGCAGTGAAGCGACGGATTCACCCCTCCACTTT
TRBJ2-4,TRBV6-1,NA,NA,CASRRHGGSDQKIQYF,TGTGCCAGCAGGCGCCACGGGGGCAGTGACCAAAAGATTCAGTACTTC
TRBJ2-5,TRBV10-1,NA,NA,CARGPGGPDQETQYF,TGCGCCAGGGGCCCGGGGGGCCCGGACCAAGAGACGCAGTACTTC
TRBJ2-5,TRBV7-6,NA,many,CASSLFPETQYF,TGTGCCAGCAGCTTGTTCCCAGAGACCCAGTACTTC
TRBJ2-5,TRBV10-1,NA,NA,CASSEGGVEAQNF,TGCGCCAGCAGTGAAGGGGGAGTCGAGGCCCAGAACTTC
TRBJ1-5,TRBV6-1,NA,once,CASILRRGNQPQHF,TGTGCCAGCATTCTTCGCAGGGGCAATCAGCCCCAGCATTTT
TRBJ2-5,TRBV4-1,TRBD1,NA,CASSQGWQGVETQYF,TGCGCCAGCAGCCAAGGATGGCAGGGGGTCGAGACCCAGTACTTC
TRBJ2-7,TRBV6-1,NA,NA,CASSEANDGYEQYF,TGTGCCAGCAGTGAAGCCAACGACGGCTACGAGCAGTACTTC
TRBJ2-3,TRBV9,TRBD2,NA,CASSVEAGGITDTQYF,TGTGCCAGCAGCGTAGAAGCGGGGGGCATCACAGATACGCAGTATTTT
TRBJ2-4,TRBV27,TRBD2,NA,CASRTGRGAKNIQYF,TGTGCCAGCCGTACCGGGCGGGGGGCCAAAAACATTCAGTACTTC
TRBJ2-2,TRBV30,NA,once,CAWKQSNTGELFF,TGTGCCTGGAAACAATCGAACACCGGGGAGCTGTTTTTT
TRBJ2-1,TRBV27,TRBD1,few,CASSLKTGAINEQFF,TGTGCCAGCAGTTTAAAGACAGGGGCGATCAATGAGCAGTTCTTC
TRBJ2-1,TRBV3-1,TRBD2,few,CASSLGLAGGSLEQFF,TGTGCCAGCAGCCTGGGACTAGCGGGAGGGTCGCTCGAGCAGTTCTTC
TRBJ2-1,TRBV10-3,NA,NA,CAISESQDEQFF,TGTGCCATCAGTGAGTCCCAAGATGAGCAGTTCTTC
TRBJ2-5,TRBV15,NA,NA,CATAGGLVETQYF,TGTGCCACCGCTGGGGGGCTAGTGGAGACCCAGTACTTC
TRBJ1-4,TRBV4-1,TRBD1,NA,CASSPPRQGNEKLFF,TGCGCCAGCAGCCCCCCACGACAGGGAAATGAAAAACTGTTTTTT
TRBJ2-3,TRBV12-3/TRBV12-4,NA,NA,CASSLYGGTDTQYF,TGTGCCAGCAGCCTGTACGGCGGCACAGATACGCAGTATTTC
TRBJ2-5,TRBV6-5,NA,many,CASSYSGRGTQYF,TGTGCCAGCAGTTACTCTGGTCGAGGGACCCAGTACTTC
TRBJ2-3,TRBV6-1,TRBD1,NA,CASSTGTGVTDTQYF,TGTGCCAGCAGCACCGGGACAGGGGTCACAGATACGCAGTATTTT
TRBJ2-3,TRBV6-4,NA,NA,CASRDSYYRGPCGTDIQYF,TGTGCCAGCAGGGACTCCTACTACCGGGGGCCGTGTGGCACAGATATTCAGTATTTC
TRBJ2-5,TRBV5-1,TRBD1,NA,CASSMDRVKETQYF,TGCGCCAGCAGCATGGACAGGGTCAAAGAGACCCAGTACTTC
TRBJ2-3,TRBV27,NA,NA,CARSYWAQPQDTQYF,TGTGCCAGGAGTTATTGGGCACAGCCCCAAGATACCCAGTATTTC
TRBJ2-1,TRBV11-3,NA,NA,CASSRSGPYNEQFF,TGTGCCAGCAGCCGGTCGGGTCCCTACAATGAGCAGTTCTTC
TRBJ2-4,TRBV18,TRBD2,many,CASSINPPGGRKNIQYF,TGTGCCAGCTCGATAAATCCCCCGGGGGGGCGAAAAAACATTCAGTACTTC
TRBJ2-7,TRBV27,TRBD2,NA,CASLEKAGAYEQYF,TGTGCCAGCCTTGAAAAGGCGGGGGCCTACGAGCAGTACTTC
TRBJ2-3,TRBV5-1,TRBD2,NA,CASSFFGRGGDTQYF,TGCGCCAGCAGCTTCTTTGGGAGGGGCGGAGATACGCAGTATTTT
TRBJ2-1,TRBV10-3,NA,few,CAIQGDRIYNEQFF,TGTGCCATCCAAGGAGACAGAATCTACAATGAGCAGTTCTTC
TRBJ2-3,TRBV7-6,TRBD1,NA,CASSCQSGTGGKDTQYF,TGTGCCAGCAGCTGTCAGTCCGGGACAGGGGGCAAAGATACGCAGTATTTC
TRBJ1-2,TRBV14,NA,many,CASSQDRVGYTF,TGTGCCAGCAGCCAAGATCGCGTTGGCTACACCTTC
TRBJ2-5,TRBV7-2,TRBD2,many,CASSPRTSGLPGTQYF,TGTGCCAGCAGCCCGAGGACTAGCGGCCTACCTGGGACCCAGTACTTC
TRBJ2-3,TRBV10-1,NA,NA,CASSETGRGVTDTQYF,TGCGCCAGCAGTGAGACGGGGCGGGGAGTCACAGACACGCAGTATTTC
TRBJ2-1,TRBV12-3/TRBV12-4,TRBD2,once,CASSLGTSDHNEQFF,TGTGCCAGCAGTTTGGGGACTAGCGACCACAATGAGCAGTTCTTC
TRBJ2-5,TRBV6-5,NA,NA,CASSYGGFVTETAQYF,TGTGCCAGCAGTTACGGTGGTTTTGTGACAGAGACGGCCCAGTACTTC
TRBJ2-2,TRBV6-1,TRBD1,NA,CASSERRTGRTGELFF,TGTGCCAGCAGTGAGAGACGGACAGGGAGGACCGGGGAGCTGTTTTTT
TRBJ2-4,TRBV12-3/TRBV12-4,NA,once,CASSNPGTGLCAQDTQYF,TGTGCCAGCAGCAACCCCGGGACGGGGCTGTGTGCCCAAGACACTCAGTACTTC
TRBJ2-3,TRBV27,NA,NA,CARGAKNTQYF,TGTGCGCGGGGAGCCAAAAACACGCAGTATTTT
TRBJ2-5,TRBV10-1,NA,few,CASKVRQDQETQYF,TGCGCCAGCAAGGTCAGGCAAGACCAAGAGACCCAGTACTTT
TRBJ2-4,TRBV10-3,NA,NA,CRGPGRGAKNTQYF,TGCCGCGGCCCGGGGCGGGGTGCCAAAAACACGCAGTACTTC
TRBJ2-3,TRBV9,TRBD2,once,CASSGAGRGRRDQDTQYF,TGTGCCAGCAGCGGAGCGGGGCGGGGACGGCGAGACCAAGATACGCAGTACTTT
TRBJ2-3,TRBV10-3,TRBD2,NA,CALSGLAVNTGEQYF,TGTGCCCTGAGCGGACTAGCGGTAAACACAGGGGAGCAGTATTTT
TRBJ2-4,TRBV27,TRBD2,NA,CGAGPGVREEDIQYF,TGTGGTGCGGGTCCCGGGGTCCGGGAGGAAGACATTCAGTACTTC
TRBJ2-3,TRBV27,TRBD1,NA,CASRRRDRGTNTQYF,TGTGCCAGCAGACGCCGGGACAGGGGAACAAATACGCAGTATTTC
TRBJ2-3,TRBV6-1,NA,medium-sized,CASSDWDGRTDTQYF,TGTGCCAGCAGTGATTGGGACGGACGCACAGATACGCAGTATTTT
TRBJ2-7,TRBV27,NA,many,CASSSKGQAAYEQYF,TGTGCCAGCAGTTCGAAGGGACAAGCAGCCTACGAGCAGTACTTC
TRBJ2-7,TRBV5-6,NA,many,CASSLWGAPREQYF,TGTGCCAGCAGCTTGTGGGGGGCGCCGAGGGAGCAGTACTTC
TRBJ2-5,TRBV6-1,NA,NA,CASAGHRGRDQKTQYF,TGTGCCAGCGCGGGCCACCGGGGCCGTGACCAAAAGACCCAGTACTTC
TRBJ2-7,TRBV6-9,TRBD2,NA,CASSYRTTRAGIAYEQYF,TGTGCCAGCAGTTATCGGACAACGAGAGCGGGAATCGCCTACGAGCAGTACTTC
TRBJ2-2,TRBV10-1,NA,medium-sized,CASSKQNTGELFF,TGCGCCAGCAGCAAACAGAACACCGGGGAGCTGTTTTTT